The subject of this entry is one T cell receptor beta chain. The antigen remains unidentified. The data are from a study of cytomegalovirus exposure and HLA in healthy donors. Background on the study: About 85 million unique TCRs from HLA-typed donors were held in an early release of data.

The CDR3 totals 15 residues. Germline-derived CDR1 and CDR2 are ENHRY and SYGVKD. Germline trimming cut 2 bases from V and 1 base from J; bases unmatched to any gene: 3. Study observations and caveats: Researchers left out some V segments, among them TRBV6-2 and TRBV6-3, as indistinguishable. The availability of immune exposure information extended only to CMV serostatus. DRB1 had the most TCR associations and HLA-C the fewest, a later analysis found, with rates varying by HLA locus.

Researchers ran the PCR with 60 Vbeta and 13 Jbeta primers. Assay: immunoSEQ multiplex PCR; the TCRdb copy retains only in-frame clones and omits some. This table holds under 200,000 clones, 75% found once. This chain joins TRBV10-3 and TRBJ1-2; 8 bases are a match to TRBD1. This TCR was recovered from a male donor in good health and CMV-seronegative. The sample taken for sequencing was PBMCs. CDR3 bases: TGTGCCATCAGTGAGCCGGGACAGGTTAACTATGGCTACACCTTC. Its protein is CAISEPGQVNYGYTF.